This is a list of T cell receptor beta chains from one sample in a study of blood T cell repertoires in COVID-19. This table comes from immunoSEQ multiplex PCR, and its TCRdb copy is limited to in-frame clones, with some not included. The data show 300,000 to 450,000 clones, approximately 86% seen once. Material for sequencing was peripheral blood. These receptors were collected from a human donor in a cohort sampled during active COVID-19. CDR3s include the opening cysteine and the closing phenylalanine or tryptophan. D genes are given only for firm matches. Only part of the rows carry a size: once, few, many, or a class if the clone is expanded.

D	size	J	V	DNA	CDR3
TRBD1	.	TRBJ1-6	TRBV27	TGTGCCAGCAGTACAGGGGGAGGTTCACCCCTCCACTTT	CASSTGGGSPLHF
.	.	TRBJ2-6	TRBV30	TGTGCCTGGAGTTTTTACCCCAGGGGGGCCAACGTCCTGACTTTC	CAWSFYPRGANVLTF
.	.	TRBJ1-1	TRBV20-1	TGCAGTGCTATCGGGTTGTCTGAAGCTTTCTTT	CSAIGLSEAFF
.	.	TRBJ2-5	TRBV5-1	TGCGCCAGCAGCTTGGGAACGGGAGAGACCCAGTACTTC	CASSLGTGETQYF
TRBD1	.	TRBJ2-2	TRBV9	TGTGCCAGCAAGACAGGGTCGAACACCGGGGAGCTGTTTTTT	CASKTGSNTGELFF
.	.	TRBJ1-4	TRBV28	TGTGCCAGCAGCCATACAATTCAGGGGTATCCTGAAAAACTGTTTTTT	CASSHTIQGYPEKLFF
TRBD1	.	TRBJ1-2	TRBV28	TGTGCCAGCAGGGCGACAGGGGGCGCAGGGTTATATGGCTACACCTTC	CASRATGGAGLYGYTF
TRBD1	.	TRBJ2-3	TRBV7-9	TGTGCCAGCAGCCTTGGACAGGGGAACACAGATACGCAGTATTTT	CASSLGQGNTDTQYF
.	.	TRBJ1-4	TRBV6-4	TGTGCCAGCAGTGACTCGAACGGTAGGGCAGGGGTTTGGGAAAAACTGTTTTTT	CASSDSNGRAGVWEKLFF
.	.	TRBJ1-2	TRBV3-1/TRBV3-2	TGTGCCAGCAGCTCGGACACCGTCCAATATGGCTACACCTTC	CASSSDTVQYGYTF
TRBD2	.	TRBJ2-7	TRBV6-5	TGTGCCAGCAGCTTAGCGGGCGGACTTTACGAGCAGTACTTC	CASSLAGGLYEQYF
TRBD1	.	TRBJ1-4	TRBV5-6	TGTGCCAGCAGCTTGGGGACAGGGGGGCGTGAAAAACTGTTTTTT	CASSLGTGGREKLFF
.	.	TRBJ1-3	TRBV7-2	TGTGCCAGCAGCTTAGCGAGTACCTCGGGAAACACCATATATTTT	CASSLASTSGNTIYF
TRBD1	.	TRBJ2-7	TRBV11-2	TGTGCCAGCAGCTTAATGGGACAGGGGAGCCACGAGCAGTACTTC	CASSLMGQGSHEQYF
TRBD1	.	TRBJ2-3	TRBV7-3	TGTGCCAGCAGCTTTTTTCCGGACAGGGGCTCTACGCAGTATTTT	CASSFFPDRGSTQYF
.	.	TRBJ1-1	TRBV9	TGTGCCAGCAGCGTCGACCGATTGGGGGGGAACACTGAAGCTTTCTTT	CASSVDRLGGNTEAFF
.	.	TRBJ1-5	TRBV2	TGTGCCAGCAGTGAAGCCCGGGGAGTCGGGCCCCAGCATTTT	CASSEARGVGPQHF
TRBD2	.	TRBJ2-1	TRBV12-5	TGTGCTAGTGGTTTGGTAGCGGGGGGTCTCTACAATGAGCAGTTCTTC	CASGLVAGGLYNEQFF
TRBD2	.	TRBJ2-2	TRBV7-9	TGTGCCAGCAGCGATTACCTAGCGGGGAACACCGGGGAGCTGTTTTTT	CASSDYLAGNTGELFF
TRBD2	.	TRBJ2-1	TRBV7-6	TGTGCCAGCAGCTTACTAGCGGGGGGGCCCAATGAGCAGTTCTTC	CASSLLAGGPNEQFF
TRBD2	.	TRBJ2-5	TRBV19	TGTGCCAGTAGTATAGGCGGACCTAGCGGTTTCCAAGAGACCCAGTACTTC	CASSIGGPSGFQETQYF
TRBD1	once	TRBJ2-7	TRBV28	TGTGCCAGCAGTTCACCGACAGGGTTTTACTTC	CASSSPTGFYF
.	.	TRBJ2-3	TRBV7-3	TGTGCCAGCAGCCCCGGGACACCACCCCTGGATACGCAGTATTTT	CASSPGTPPLDTQYF
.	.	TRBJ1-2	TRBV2	TGTGCCAGCAATTCACCCTTAAAGGGGCTCACTAACTATGGCTACACCTTC	CASNSPLKGLTNYGYTF
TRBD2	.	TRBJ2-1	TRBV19	TGTGCCAGTAGTTTCCTAGCGGGAAGGGATGAGCAGTTCTTC	CASSFLAGRDEQFF
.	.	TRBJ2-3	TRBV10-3	TGTGCCATCAGTGAGTCCCCCGCGGGGTTAGATACGCAGTATTTT	CAISESPAGLDTQYF
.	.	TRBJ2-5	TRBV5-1	TGCGCCAGCCACCTAGAACCGCAAGAGACCCAGTACTTC	CASHLEPQETQYF
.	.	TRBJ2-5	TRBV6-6	TGTGCCAGCAGGGTCGGGGACCAAGAGACCCAGTACTTC	CASRVGDQETQYF
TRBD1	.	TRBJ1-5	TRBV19	TGTGCCAGTAGCATGGACAGGGATCAGCCCCAGCATTTT	CASSMDRDQPQHF
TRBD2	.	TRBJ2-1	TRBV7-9	TGTGCCAGCAGCCCCTCCAGCGGGAGGGCCTTATCCTACAATGAGCAGTTCTTC	CASSPSSGRALSYNEQFF
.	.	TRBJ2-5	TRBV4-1	TGCGCCAGCAGCCCCCAGTTTGCTTGGGAGACCCAGTACTTC	CASSPQFAWETQYF
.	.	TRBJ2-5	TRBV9	TGTGCCAGCAGCGTAGGTTCAGTCCAAGAGACCCAGTACTTC	CASSVGSVQETQYF
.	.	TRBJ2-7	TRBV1	TGCACCAGCAGCACACGGGGGGGCGAGCAGTACTTC	CTSSTRGGEQYF
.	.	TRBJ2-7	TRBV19	TGTGCCAGTAGGAGTTCCTACGAGCAGTACTTC	CASRSSYEQYF
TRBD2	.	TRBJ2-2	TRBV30	TGTGCCTGGGGTAGCGGGGGGTCCACCGGGGAGCTGTTTTTT	CAWGSGGSTGELFF
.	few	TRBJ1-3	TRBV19	TGTGCCAGTAGTAAGACAGGAACCTCTGGAAACACCATATATTTT	CASSKTGTSGNTIYF
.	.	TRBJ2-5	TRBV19	TGTGCCAGTAGCCTTCAAGAGGGGGTCCAAGAGACCCAGTACTTC	CASSLQEGVQETQYF